The present TCR beta chain was sequenced within a study of Graves' ophthalmopathy and Graves' hyperthyroidism. The V gene end was trimmed by 5 bases and the J gene end by 8 bases; junction bases not matched to a gene: 10. The CDR3 is 15 residues long. Germline CDR1 and CDR2: SGHDN and FVKESK. The sample holds many counts of this clonotype. Scientists amplified the TCR beta CDR3 regions from RNA transcripts. Second-round multiplex PCR followed a first-round RT-PCR using HTBI primers. In TCRdb, the multiplex PCR reads were re-called with MiXCR into one record per CDR3 protein. The sample records around 600,000 distinct CDR3 sequences, about two fifths being singletons.

This TCR derives from an adult man with Graves' ophthalmopathy. The sequencing input was peripheral blood. The rearrangement uses TRBV14 and TRBJ1-4; TRBD1 agrees at 8 bases. For the CDR3, the DNA is TGTGCCAGCAGCATTTGGACAGGGCGGGGAGAAAAACTGTTTTTT. Its protein is CASSIWTGRGEKLFF.